The entry that follows covers one T cell receptor (beta chain) sequence. Antigen specificity is unknown. This record comes from a study of radiation and T cells in renal cell carcinoma. General study points: Top tumor clonotypes rose in blood 2 weeks post-radiation, then contracted.

Time point denoted: blood 2 weeks post-SBRT. Treatment of the sample: 15 Gy SBRT to primary tumor, nephrectomy 4 weeks later. Radiation-treated patients gave blood at baseline, week 2 and week 4. Repertoires were generated with immunoSEQ multiplex PCR, while TCRdb's copy carries only in-frame clones and drops some. The sample lists tens of thousands of clones; 70% to 80% were seen once. Here the sequenced sample was blood, taken from a patient whose treatment included radiotherapy and nephrectomy. The source of this sequence is a man aged 55-75 years with renal cell carcinoma.

The CDR3 DNA is TGTGCCTGGAGTGTAGGCGCAGTTTACACTGAAGCTTTCTTT. It encodes CAWSVGAVYTEAFF. The chain carries TRBV30 and TRBJ1-1; D is ambiguous. The CDR3 totals 14 residues. V shed 0 bases and J shed 3 bases, with 11 bases lying between them. The germline V gene encodes CDR1 GTSNPN and CDR2 SVGIG (reference sequence).